This T cell receptor beta chain was sequenced for a study of blood T cell repertoires in COVID-19. Trimming at V came to 5 bases and at J to 5 bases, leaving 4 bases not matched to a gene. Looked up from germline, CDR1 is SGHVS and CDR2 is FQNEAQ. There are 13 residues in the CDR3. TCRdb keeps only in-frame clones here, not all; method: immunoSEQ multiplex PCR. The sample has hundreds of thousands of clones; about 86% are singletons. Participants' reported clinical history set cohort assignment. This chain uses TRBV7-8 with TRBJ2-5; the match to TRBD1 covers 8 bases. This TCR was recovered from a woman aged 45-65 years with acute COVID-19. Sequenced material: PBMCs or T cells enriched from blood (not recorded which). In DNA form, the CDR3 reads TGTGCCAGCAGCGGACAGGGAAAGGAGACCCAGTACTTC. It encodes CASSGQGKETQYF.